The clone carrying this T cell receptor (beta chain) turned up a few times. Its matching antigen is unknown. The data were obtained in a study of CD8 T cells in ankylosing spondylitis. Study-wide results and limits: Clones linked to disease were reported to show significant enrichment in matched ankylosing spondylitis synovial fluid. Typical of ankylosing spondylitis blood, it appeared, was a TCR beta motif of seven to nine highly homologous variants. Some motif variants were previously reported in reactive arthritis synovial fluid and blood. Clones linked with disease were CD8+ and fairly uncommon in the peripheral blood.

Germline assignment: CDR1 KGHSH and CDR2 LQKENI. The CDR3 spans 14 residues. The ends were cut back, 3 bases at V and 4 bases at J, with 12 bases in the middle. Molecular-barcoded quantitative 5'-RACE produced these TCR beta libraries. A single record per CDR3 protein comes from TCRdb applying MiXCR to the 5' RACE reads. The sample includes more than 300,000 distinct CDR3 sequences, 8% of them seen just once. The gene calls are TRBV18 and TRBJ1-1, with D possibly being TRBD1 (5 bases). Material: blood, either unsorted or a sorted T cell fraction (not recorded which). The receptor was derived from a male donor with ankylosing spondylitis. The CDR3 region is CASSPQGSITEAFF. In nucleotides, the CDR3 is TGTGCCAGCTCACCCCAGGGTAGTATCACTGAAGCTTTCTTT.